The next 32 T cell receptor beta chains were all read from a single sample in a study of blood T cell repertoires in COVID-19. Profiled with immunoSEQ multiplex PCR; TCRdb holds only in-frame clones, not every one. The table has about 45,000 clones, around 87% seen once; the top ten hold 4.5% to 6%. Sequenced: peripheral blood. The receptor set was obtained from a human donor in a cohort sampled during active COVID-19.

The V and J genes are TRBV29-1 and TRBJ2-7, with 9 nucleotides matching TRBD1. The CDR3 is made up of 13 amino acids. Germline V CDR1 and CDR2: SQVTM, ANQGSEA. The J segment lost 5 bases and the V segment lost 3 bases, leaving 5 bases of the junction unmatched. CDR3 loop: CSVDPGQGHEQYF. CDR3 nucleotides: TGCAGCGTTGATCCGGGACAGGGTCACGAGCAGTACTTC.

The J gene is TRBJ2-7, the V gene TRBV6-2 or TRBV6-3; 11 bases fit TRBD2. Trimming removed 5 bases from V and 0 bases from J; junction bases left unmatched: 6. The CDR3 consists of 16 residues. CDR1 is MNHEY, CDR2 SVGEGT, per germline. CDR3 amino acids: CASSKGLAESSYEQYF. CDR3 nucleotide sequence: TGTGCCAGCAGTAAGGGACTAGCGGAGAGCTCCTACGAGCAGTACTTC.

The chain is built from TRBV28 and TRBJ2-2; no firm D call. The CDR3 covers 12 residues. Germline V gene sequence: CDR1 MDHEN, CDR2 SYDVKM. Between the trimmed V and J ends, which lost 6 bases and 7 bases, there was a span of 9 bases. CDR3: CASRLYGGELFF. CDR3 coding DNA: TGTGCCAGCAGGCTATACGGCGGGGAGCTGTTTTTT.

The chain is built from TRBV5-1 and TRBJ1-6; weak D call: TRBD1 (6 bases). Germline V gene lookup returns CDR1 SGHRS and CDR2 YFSETQ. The length of the CDR3 is 15 residues. V was pared by 1 base and J by 7 bases, with 12 bases between. The CDR3 sequence is CASSLRGQPNSPLHF. The CDR3 DNA reads as TGCGCCAGCAGCTTGCGTGGACAGCCGAATTCACCCCTCCACTTT. Drawing the rest from reference TRBV5-1 and TRBJ1-6, the complete variable domain is KAGVTQTPRYLIKTRGQQVTLSCSPISGHRSVSWYQQTPGQGLQFLFEYFSETQRNKGNFPGRFSGRQFSNSRSEMNVSTLELGDSALYLCASSLRGQPNSPLHFGNGTRLTVT.

V and J are TRBV15 and TRBJ2-7; D perhaps matches TRBD2 (6 bases). CDR1 and CDR2 from the germline V gene are LNHNV and YYDKDF (reference sequence). With 6 bases removed from V and 4 bases from J, the gap between germline ends came to 19 bases. The CDR3 sequence is 15 residues long. CDR3 DNA: TGTGCCACCAGTGGGGAGGATAGGGGCACATACGAGCAGTACTTC. This gives the protein CATSGEDRGTYEQYF.

The chain couples TRBV11-2 to TRBJ2-1; tentative D call: TRBD2 (7 bases). V was clipped by 4 bases and J by 2 bases, with 24 bases between them. The CDR3 spans 19 residues. The germline V gene encodes CDR1 SGHAT and CDR2 FQNNGV. CDR3 sequence: CASSSLRGGAISTYNEQFF. The CDR3 DNA is TGTGCCAGCAGCTCCCTCAGGGGAGGGGCGATATCAACCTACAATGAGCAGTTCTTC.

The table lists this clone with a few counts. The chain uses TRBV11-2 and TRBJ2-2; D is ambiguous. Germline V gives CDR1 SGHAT, CDR2 FQNNGV. CDR3 size: 14 residues. Trimming stripped 1 base from V and 1 base from J, with 4 bases between. For the CDR3, the DNA is TGTGCCAGCAGCTTAGGACAGAACACCGGGGAGCTGTTTTTT. Translated: CASSLGQNTGELFF.

The chain is built from TRBV30 and TRBJ1-4; 10 bases are shared with TRBD1. Germline V lookup: CDR1 GTSNPN, CDR2 SVGIG (reference sequence). The J segment lost 8 bases and the V segment lost 5 bases, leaving 5 bases of the junction unmatched. This CDR3 is 13 amino acids long. The CDR3 region is CAWDGTGEEKLFF. The CDR3, as DNA: TGTGCCTGGGACGGGACAGGGGAGGAAAAACTGTTTTTT.

The V and J genes are TRBV6-1 and TRBJ1-6; TRBD1 matches at 9 bases. The CDR3 loop spans 17 amino acids. The V segment lost 4 bases and the J segment 0 bases; nucleotides outside the gene matches: 4. CDR1 and CDR2 from the germline V gene are MNHNS and SASEGT. CDR3 DNA sequence: TGTGCCAGCAGTGGTGGACAGGGGAGCTCCTATAATTCACCCCTCCACTTT. Protein: CASSGGQGSSYNSPLHF.

V usage is TRBV3-1 (or the pseudogene TRBV3-2) and J usage is TRBJ1-2; D is perhaps TRBD1 (6 bases). CDR3 length equals 13 residues. Germline lookup yields CDR1 LGHDT and CDR2 YNNKEL (reference sequence). Trimming stripped 4 bases from V and 7 bases from J, with 13 bases between. CDR3 DNA: TGTGCCAGCAGCCCTGACAGGCGGCGTGGCTACACCTTC. This sequence encodes CASSPDRRRGYTF.

This clone was detected once. The rearrangement joins TRBV9 to TRBJ1-2; possibly TRBD1 for D (6 bases). The CDR3 totals 19 residues. Looked up from germline, CDR1 is SGDLS and CDR2 is YYNGEE. Between the trimmed V and J ends, which lost 0 bases and 4 bases, there was a span of 25 bases. The CDR3 region is CASSVDPTPRRGQVYGYTF. CDR3 bases: TGTGCCAGCAGCGTAGATCCTACCCCACGCAGGGGCCAAGTCTATGGCTACACCTTC. The whole variable domain, filled in from reference TRBV9 and TRBJ1-2, reads DSGVTQTPKHLITATGQRVTLRCSPRSGDLSVYWYQQSLDQGLQFLIQYYNGEERAKGNILERFSAQQFPDLHSELNLSSLELGDSALYFCASSVDPTPRRGQVYGYTFGSGTRLTVV.

The V and J genes are TRBV7-9 and TRBJ2-1; 8 bases agree with TRBD2. The CDR3 runs 16 residues. The germline V gene has CDR1 SEHNR and CDR2 FQNEAQ (reference sequence). The V gene end was trimmed by 3 bases and the J gene end by 4 bases; junction bases not matched to a gene: 8. The CDR3 is CASSFEASGSYNEQFF. The CDR3 DNA follows: TGTGCCAGCAGCTTTGAGGCTAGCGGGTCGTACAATGAGCAGTTCTTC.

This clone was counted a few times. The chain is built from TRBV10-3 and TRBJ1-6; 9 bases align to TRBD1. Germline CDR1 ENHRY, CDR2 SYGVKD. V lost 6 bases, J lost 7 bases, and 7 bases stayed unmatched. The CDR3 loop spans 15 amino acids. CDR3 nucleotide sequence: TGTGCCATCAGCGATGGGACAGGGAGCAATTCACCCCTCCACTTT. This sequence encodes CAISDGTGSNSPLHF.

The chain couples TRBV4-3 to TRBJ2-7, with 9 bases fitting TRBD1. The CDR3 has 16 amino acids. Germline V gene lookup returns CDR1 LGHNA and CDR2 YSLEER. V lost 0 bases, J lost 3 bases, and 6 bases stayed unmatched. The CDR3 DNA is TGCGCCAGCAGCCAAGAAATCGGGACAGGGTTCTACGAGCAGTACTTC. It is translated as CASSQEIGTGFYEQYF.

This clone is a singleton in its sample. The chain uses TRBV9 and TRBJ1-2; weak D call: TRBD1 (5 bases). The CDR3 runs 14 residues. Germline CDR1 is SGDLS and CDR2 is YYNGEE. The germline V and J ends were trimmed by 0 bases and 6 bases, with 12 bases remaining between them. The CDR3 DNA sequence: TGTGCCAGCAGCGTAGAAATTTCGGGGGATGGCTACACCTTC. Its translation: CASSVEISGDGYTF.

Of note for this clone: The sample contains more than one DNA sequence encoding this CDR3. The gene calls are TRBV4-1 and TRBJ2-1; 10 bases agree with TRBD2. Trimming cost V 0 bases and J 4 bases; bases outside gene matches: 3. CDR1 is MGHRA and CDR2 is YSYEKL in the germline V gene. CDR3 length: 16 amino acids. The CDR3 is CASSQDPSGRYNEQFF. In nucleotides, the CDR3 is TGCGCCAGCAGCCAAGATCCTAGCGGGAGATACAATGAGCAGTTCTTC.

This clone was seen more than once but under ten times. The V call is TRBV1, the J call TRBJ2-7; the D segment call TRBD1 is taken from the table without a DNA check. TRBV1 is listed as a pseudogene. There are 14 residues in the CDR3. CDR3 protein: CTSSLKDRGYEQYF. The CDR3 nucleotides are TGCACCAGCAGCCTTAAGGACAGGGGCTACGAGCAGTACTTC.

This clone has a single count. The chain couples TRBV14 to TRBJ2-3; maybe TRBD1 (6 bases). From germline, CDR1 is SGHDN and CDR2 FVKESK. Trimming took 2 bases from V and 1 from J, leaving 13 bases between them. The CDR3 is made up of 16 amino acids. In DNA form, the CDR3 reads TGTGCCAGCAGCCAAACCACAGGGTTGGGCACAGATACGCAGTATTTT. Encoded protein: CASSQTTGLGTDTQYF.

The rearrangement links TRBV5-3 to TRBJ2-7, with D possibly TRBD1 on 6 matching bases. TRBV5-3 is an ORF; its function is uncertain. Between the trimmed V and J ends, which lost 1 base and 2 bases, there was a span of 16 bases. This CDR3 is 16 amino acids long. CDR3 region: CARSLSARDTPYEQYF. CDR3 DNA sequence: TGTGCCAGAAGCTTGTCTGCCCGGGACACCCCCTACGAGCAGTACTTC.

The chain employs TRBV15 and TRBJ2-1, with 10 nucleotides matching TRBD1. J was trimmed by 3 bases and V by 4 bases; bases with no gene match: 6. Germline V gives CDR1 LNHNV, CDR2 YYDKDF (reference sequence). CDR3 size: 16 residues. The CDR3 spells CATSIGQGVFYNEQFF. The DNA for the CDR3 is TGTGCCACCAGCATTGGACAGGGGGTTTTCTACAATGAGCAGTTCTTC.

V is TRBV4-1 and J is TRBJ2-2; the match to TRBD2 covers 11 bases. V lost 3 bases to trimming and J lost 4 bases; unmatched junction nucleotides: 4. The germline gives CDR1 MGHRA, CDR2 YSYEKL. This CDR3 comprises 16 residues. As DNA, the CDR3 is TGCGCCAGCAGCCATACTAGCGGGAGTGGCACCGGGGAGCTGTTTTTT. Protein sequence: CASSHTSGSGTGELFF.

The chain is built from TRBV7-9 and TRBJ2-7; TRBD1 matches 7 bases. The CDR3 is made up of 14 amino acids. The V segment lost 3 bases and the J segment 3 bases; nucleotides outside the gene matches: 5. Germline V gene lookup returns CDR1 SEHNR and CDR2 FQNEAQ (reference sequence). The CDR3 nucleotides are TGTGCCAGCAGCTTTATGGGACAGATCTACGAGCAGTACTTC. Residues: CASSFMGQIYEQYF.

V is TRBV7-9 and J is TRBJ2-5; D ambiguous. Germline-derived CDR1 and CDR2 are SEHNR and FQNEAQ (reference sequence). V was trimmed by 2 bases and J by 5 bases, leaving 9 bases between them. The CDR3 covers 13 residues. The chain's CDR3 is CASSLLNRETQYF. DNA of the CDR3: TGTGCCAGCAGCTTACTGAACCGGGAGACCCAGTACTTC. The full variable domain, rest sourced from reference TRBV7-9 and TRBJ2-5, is DTGVSQNPRHKITKRGQNVTFRCDPISEHNRLYWYRQTLGQGPEFLTYFQNEAQLEKSRLLSDRFSAERPKGSFSTLEIQRTEQGDSAMYLCASSLLNRETQYFGPGTRLLVL.

The chain carries TRBV19 and TRBJ2-2, with D perhaps matching TRBD1 (5 bases). The CDR3 sequence is 15 residues long. V lost 3 bases and J lost 7, with 15 bases in between. Germline CDR1 LNHDA, CDR2 SQIVND (reference sequence). Here the CDR3 reads CASSIPRAGGGELFF. For the CDR3, the DNA is TGTGCCAGTAGTATTCCCAGGGCCGGCGGCGGGGAGCTGTTTTTT.

The chain carries TRBV28 and TRBJ2-5; the D gene is possibly TRBD2 (5 bases). The CDR3 consists of 17 residues. Germline-derived CDR1 and CDR2 are MDHEN and SYDVKM. Trimming took off 5 bases at V and 2 bases at J, with 21 bases between the two ends. CDR3 amino acids: CASSPMPSSGVQETQYF. The CDR3 DNA reads as TGTGCCAGCAGTCCCATGCCATCCAGCGGAGTACAAGAGACCCAGTACTTC. Supplemented by reference TRBV28 and TRBJ2-5, the full variable domain reads DVKVTQSSRYLVKRTGEKVFLECVQDMDHENMFWYRQDPGLGLRLIYFSYDVKMKEKGDIPEGYSVSREKKERFSLILESASTNQTSMYLCASSPMPSSGVQETQYFGPGTRLLVL.

CDR3 DNA: TGCGCCAGCAGCTTGGGCGGGGGGACAGGGGCCAACGTCCTGACTTTC. Its protein product is CASSLGGGTGANVLTF. The V gene is TRBV5-1, the J gene TRBJ2-6; TRBD2 matches 8 bases. CDR3 length equals 16 residues. The germline gives CDR1 SGHRS, CDR2 YFSETQ. The ends lost 0 bases at V and 4 bases at J; junction bases unmatched: 3.

The chain links TRBV5-5 to TRBJ2-1; 7 positions match TRBD1. CDR3 length equals 14 residues. CDR1 is SGHKS, CDR2 YYEKEE, per germline (reference sequence). With 5 bases clipped from V and 0 bases from J, the junction kept 2 bases outside the gene matches. The CDR3: CASRDRSSYNEQFF. CDR3 DNA: TGTGCCAGCAGGGACAGGAGCTCCTACAATGAGCAGTTCTTC.

The chain carries TRBV7-9 and TRBJ2-1, with 11 bases aligning to TRBD2. In germline, CDR1 is SEHNR, CDR2 FQNEAQ (reference sequence). The CDR3 consists of 13 residues. Losses at the gene ends were 5 bases for V and 10 bases for J; bases not matched to a gene: 4. The CDR3 reads CASSPRTSGEQFF. In DNA, the CDR3 is TGTGCCAGCAGCCCGAGGACTAGCGGGGAGCAGTTCTTC.

The chain has TRBV5-6 and TRBJ2-5, with TRBD1 as a possible D gene (6 bases). The V gene's germline CDR1 is SGHDT and CDR2 YYEEEE. Trimming removed 0 bases at V and 6 bases at J, with 9 bases between. The CDR3 is 13 amino acids. CDR3 coding DNA: TGTGCCAGCAGCTTGGGACAGGTAAAGACCCAGTACTTC. This sequence encodes CASSLGQVKTQYF.

The chain is built from TRBV6-6 and TRBJ2-3; 11 positions agree with TRBD2. The CDR3 runs to 16 residues. J lost 0 bases, V lost 3 bases, and 2 bases had no gene match. Per germline, CDR1 MNHNY and CDR2 SVGAGI (reference sequence). The CDR3 nucleotides are TGTGCCAGCAGTTATAGGACTAGCGGGAGCACAGATACGCAGTATTTT. Its protein product is CASSYRTSGSTDTQYF.

This chain uses TRBV7-9 with TRBJ1-2; TRBD1 matches at 8 bases. Germline trimming cut 6 bases from V and 2 bases from J; bases unmatched to any gene: 20. Per germline, CDR1 SEHNR and CDR2 FQNEAQ (reference sequence). The CDR3 extends over 19 amino acids. This CDR3 is CASSSRGVPGQEINYGYTF. CDR3 bases: TGTGCCAGCAGTTCTAGGGGGGTCCCGGGACAGGAGATAAACTATGGCTACACCTTC.

This clone appeared a few times. V and J are TRBV4-2 and TRBJ2-1, with D hard to call. V was trimmed by 3 bases and J by 7 bases, leaving 13 bases between them. The CDR3 extends over 14 amino acids. Germline V CDR1 and CDR2: LGHNA, YNFKEQ. As DNA, the CDR3 is TGTGCCAGCAGCCAGGTTCAGGCCCCAAATGAGCAGTTCTTC. It codes for CASSQVQAPNEQFF.